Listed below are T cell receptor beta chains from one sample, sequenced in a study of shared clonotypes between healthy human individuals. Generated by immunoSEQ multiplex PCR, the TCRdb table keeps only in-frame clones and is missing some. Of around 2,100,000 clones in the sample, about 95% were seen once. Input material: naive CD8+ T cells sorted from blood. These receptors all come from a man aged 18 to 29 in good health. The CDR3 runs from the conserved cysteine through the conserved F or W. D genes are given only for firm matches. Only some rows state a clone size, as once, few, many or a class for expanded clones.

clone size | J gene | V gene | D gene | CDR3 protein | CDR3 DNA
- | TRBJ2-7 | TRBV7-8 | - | CASSLGGRGYAPYEQYF | TGTGCCAGCAGCTTAGGGGGCAGGGGCTATGCCCCCTACGAGCAGTACTTC
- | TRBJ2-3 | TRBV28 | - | CASSLGSGPSTDTQYF | TGTGCCAGCAGTTTGGGTTCGGGGCCTAGCACAGATACGCAGTATTTT
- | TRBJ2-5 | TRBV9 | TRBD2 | CASSVGEGRVLETQYF | TGTGCCAGCAGCGTAGGAGAAGGGAGGGTGTTAGAGACCCAGTACTTC
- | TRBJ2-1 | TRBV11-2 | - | CASSLQGGRYNEQFF | TGTGCCAGCAGCCTACAGGGCGGAAGGTACAATGAGCAGTTCTTC
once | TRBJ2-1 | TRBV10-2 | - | CASSEEAGASSYNEQFF | TGCGCCAGCAGTGAGGAGGCAGGCGCTAGCTCCTACAATGAGCAGTTCTTC
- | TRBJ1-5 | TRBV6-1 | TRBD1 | CASSDPGGEPQHF | TGTGCCAGCAGTGATCCAGGGGGGGAGCCCCAGCATTTT
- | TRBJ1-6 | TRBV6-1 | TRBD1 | CASSAPGQGWNSPLHF | TGTGCCAGCAGTGCGCCGGGACAGGGATGGAATTCACCCCTCCACTTT
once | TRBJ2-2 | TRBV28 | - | CASSTSGPHAGELFF | TGTGCCAGCAGCACGAGCGGACCCCACGCCGGGGAGCTGTTTTTT
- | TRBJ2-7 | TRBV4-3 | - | CASSQGSDYEQYF | TGCGCCAGCAGCCAAGGGTCAGATTACGAGCAGTACTTC
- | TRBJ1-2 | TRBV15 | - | CATSRERGVYGYTF | TGTGCCACCAGCAGAGAACGGGGGGTTTATGGCTACACCTTC
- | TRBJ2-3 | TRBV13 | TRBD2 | CASSLAGRADTQYF | TGTGCCAGCAGCTTAGCGGGGAGGGCAGATACGCAGTATTTT
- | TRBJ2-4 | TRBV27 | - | CASSWDGKNIQYF | TGTGCCAGCAGTTGGGACGGGAAAAACATTCAGTACTTC
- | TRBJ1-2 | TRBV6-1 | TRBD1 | CASTTGWGYTF | TGTGCCAGCACGACAGGGTGGGGCTACACCTTC
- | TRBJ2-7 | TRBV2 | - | CASSDQLAYEQYF | TGTGCCAGCAGTGACCAACTAGCCTACGAGCAGTACTTC
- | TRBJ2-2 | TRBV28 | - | CASSQMGGPNTGELFF | TGTGCCAGCAGCCAAATGGGGGGCCCGAACACCGGGGAGCTGTTTTTT
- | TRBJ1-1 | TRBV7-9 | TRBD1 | CASSFSGTVEAFF | TGTGCCAGCAGCTTCTCCGGGACAGTGGAAGCTTTCTTT
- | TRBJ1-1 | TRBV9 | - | CASSVGFYTEAFF | TGTGCCAGCAGCGTAGGGTTTTACACTGAAGCTTTCTTT
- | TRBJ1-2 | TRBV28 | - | CASSLSPDYGYTF | TGTGCCAGCAGTTTATCACCAGATTATGGCTACACCTTC
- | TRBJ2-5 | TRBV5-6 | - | CASSSDSAGTQYF | TGTGCCAGCAGCTCGGACAGCGCAGGAACCCAGTACTTC
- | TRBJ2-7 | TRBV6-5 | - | CASSYRDGPLEQYF | TGTGCCAGCAGTTACAGGGACGGACCGCTCGAGCAGTACTTC
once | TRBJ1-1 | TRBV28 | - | CASSFGGPTEHLPEAFF | TGTGCCAGCAGTTTTGGTGGGCCGACAGAGCATTTGCCTGAAGCTTTCTTT
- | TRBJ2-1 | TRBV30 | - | CAWSHYNEQFF | TGTGCCTGGAGCCACTACAATGAGCAGTTCTTC
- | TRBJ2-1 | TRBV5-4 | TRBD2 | CASSLQGLAGVEQFF | TGTGCCAGCAGCTTGCAAGGACTAGCGGGAGTGGAGCAGTTCTTC
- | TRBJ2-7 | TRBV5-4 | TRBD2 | CASSLVGGTYEQYF | TGTGCCAGCAGCTTGGTCGGGGGGACCTACGAGCAGTACTTC
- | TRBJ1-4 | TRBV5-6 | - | CASSSDSRMGGKLFF | TGTGCCAGCAGCTCTGACAGTCGCATGGGGGGAAAACTGTTTTTT
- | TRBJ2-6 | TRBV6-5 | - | CASSPWASGANVLTF | TGTGCCAGCAGTCCATGGGCCTCTGGGGCCAACGTCCTGACTTTC
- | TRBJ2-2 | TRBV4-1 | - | CASSQVKKGDGELFF | TGCGCCAGCAGCCAAGTCAAGAAAGGGGACGGGGAGCTGTTTTTT
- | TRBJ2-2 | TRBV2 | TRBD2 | CASTLGSGRANTGELFF | TGTGCCAGCACCTTGGGGAGCGGGAGGGCGAACACCGGGGAGCTGTTTTTT
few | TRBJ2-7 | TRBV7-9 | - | CASSPGSYEQYF | TGTGCCAGCAGCCCTGGTAGCTACGAGCAGTACTTC
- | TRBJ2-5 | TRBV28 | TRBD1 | CASSDRGHETQYF | TGTGCCAGCTCAGACAGGGGGCATGAGACCCAGTACTTC
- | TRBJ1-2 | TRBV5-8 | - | CASSLAGEGASYGYTF | TGTGCCAGCAGCTTGGCGGGAGAAGGCGCCTCCTATGGCTACACCTTC
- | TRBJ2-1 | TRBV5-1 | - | CASSLGESNEQFF | TGCGCCAGCAGCTTGGGGGAATCCAATGAGCAGTTCTTC
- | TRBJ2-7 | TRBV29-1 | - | CSVTGREGKVEQYF | TGCAGCGTAACAGGGCGTGAGGGGAAAGTCGAGCAGTACTTC
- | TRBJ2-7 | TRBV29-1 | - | CSALSRDFGDEQYF | TGCAGCGCCCTTTCGAGGGACTTTGGGGACGAGCAGTACTTC
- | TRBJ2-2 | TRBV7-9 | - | CASRSGATGELFF | TGTGCCAGCAGATCAGGGGCCACCGGGGAGCTGTTTTTT
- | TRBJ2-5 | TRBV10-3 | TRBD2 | CAISELAGGETQYF | TGTGCCATCAGTGAGTTAGCGGGAGGAGAGACCCAGTACTTC
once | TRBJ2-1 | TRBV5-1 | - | CASSNGPSYNEQFF | TGCGCCAGCAGCAACGGACCTTCCTACAATGAGCAGTTCTTC
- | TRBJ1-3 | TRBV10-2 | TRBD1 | CASSDFGQGEGNTIYF | TGCGCCAGCAGCGACTTTGGACAGGGGGAGGGAAACACCATATATTTT
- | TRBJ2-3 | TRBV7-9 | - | CASSFSGTAVTDTQYF | TGTGCCAGCAGCTTCTCCGGGACGGCGGTCACAGATACGCAGTATTTT